This T cell receptor beta chain comes out of a study of response to subunit inactivated influenza vaccine. General study findings and limits: A suggestion made by the authors is that each seasonal influenza vaccination recruits few new T cells.

Concerning this clonotype itself: Antigen: not known.

Per germline, CDR1 MNHEY and CDR2 SVGEGT. This CDR3 contains 14 residues. Trimming left V 5 bases short and J 5 bases short, with 15 bases between. TCRdb analysed the RT-PCR reads with MiXCR anew, one entry per CDR3 protein. The sample records almost 600,000 distinct CDR3 sequences, less than 15% being singletons. The clonotype was recovered from a man aged 50 to 59 who received an inactivated influenza vaccine. The V gene is TRBV6-2 or TRBV6-3, the J gene TRBJ2-5, with D maybe TRBD2 (5 bases). The specimen comprised PBMCs from blood, sampled 11 to 12 days after vaccination. CDR3 nucleotides: TGTGCCAGCAGTCCCTGGGCGAGAGGGGAGACCCAGTACTTC. Its translation is CASSPWARGETQYF.